This T cell receptor (beta chain) was documented in a study of blood T cell repertoires in COVID-19. As for the study in general: Acute and convalescent COVID-19 samples came from the United States, Italy and Spain.

This clone has just a few counts. Using immunoSEQ multiplex PCR, the repertoire was profiled, and TCRdb retains in-frame clones only, with some absent. The sample yields about 140,000 clones, 86% seen once. The V gene lost 8 bases and the J gene lost 2 bases, with 15 bases spanning the gap. Germline V gene sequence: CDR1 LNHDA, CDR2 SQIVND (reference sequence). CDR3 length equals 14 residues. This TCR derives from an older woman with acute or convalescent COVID-19. This chain joins TRBV19 and TRBJ2-5; no reliable D call. The material sequenced was peripheral blood. The CDR3: CASSSRLLQETQYF. CDR3 DNA sequence: TGTGCCAGTTCCTCCCGACTCCTTCAAGAGACCCAGTACTTC.